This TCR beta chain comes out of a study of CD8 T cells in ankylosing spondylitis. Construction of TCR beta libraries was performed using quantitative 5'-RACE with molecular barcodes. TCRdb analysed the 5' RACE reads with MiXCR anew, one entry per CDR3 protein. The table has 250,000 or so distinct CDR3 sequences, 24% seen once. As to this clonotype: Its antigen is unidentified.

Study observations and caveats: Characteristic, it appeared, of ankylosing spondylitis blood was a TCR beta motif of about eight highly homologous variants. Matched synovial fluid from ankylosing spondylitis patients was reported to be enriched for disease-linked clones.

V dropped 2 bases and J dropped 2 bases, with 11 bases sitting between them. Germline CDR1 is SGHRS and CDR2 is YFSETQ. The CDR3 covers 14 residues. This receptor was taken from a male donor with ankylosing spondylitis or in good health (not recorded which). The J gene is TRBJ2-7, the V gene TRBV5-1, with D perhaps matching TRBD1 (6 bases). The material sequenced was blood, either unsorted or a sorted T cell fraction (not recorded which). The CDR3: CASSFRDTAYEQYF. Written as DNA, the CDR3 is TGCGCCAGCAGCTTCCGGGACACAGCCTACGAGCAGTACTTC.